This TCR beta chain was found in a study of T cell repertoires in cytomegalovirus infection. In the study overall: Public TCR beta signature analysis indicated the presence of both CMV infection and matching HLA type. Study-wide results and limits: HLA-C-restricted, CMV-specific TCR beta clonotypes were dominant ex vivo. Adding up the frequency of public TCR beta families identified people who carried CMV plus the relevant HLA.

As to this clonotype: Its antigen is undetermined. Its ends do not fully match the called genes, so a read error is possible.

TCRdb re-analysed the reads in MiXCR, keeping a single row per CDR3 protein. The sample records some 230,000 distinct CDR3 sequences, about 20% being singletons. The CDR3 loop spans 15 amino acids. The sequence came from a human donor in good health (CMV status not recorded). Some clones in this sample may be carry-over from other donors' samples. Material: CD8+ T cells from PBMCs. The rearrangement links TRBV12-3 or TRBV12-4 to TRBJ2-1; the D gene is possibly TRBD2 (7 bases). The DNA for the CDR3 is TGTGCCAGCAGCTTAGGGGGGGGCTTTTACAATGAGCAGTTCTTC. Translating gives CASSLGGGFYNEQFF.